This passage covers 15 T cell receptor beta chains from one sample sequenced in a study of Ad26.COV2.S vaccination and SARS-CoV-2 variants. Treatment indicated: about 20 received Ad26.COV2.S at low or high dose, single or two shots; 5 received placebo; per-sample allocation not given. Sampling was performed 63 days after the first vaccine or placebo injection. Profiled with immunoSEQ multiplex PCR; TCRdb holds only in-frame clones, not every one. Found here are about half a million clones, roughly 87% of them singletons; the top ten hold approximately 1.7%. Sequenced material: peripheral blood, taken in a trial of Ad26.COV2.S vaccine versus placebo. These receptors all stem from a person aged 18-60 years who received the Ad26.COV2.S COVID-19 vaccine or a placebo.

J is TRBJ2-1 and V is TRBV28, with D unclear. Deletions cut 3 bases from V and 10 bases from J, with 10 bases between. This CDR3 is built from 12 residues. Germline V lookup: CDR1 MDHEN, CDR2 SYDVKM. The DNA for the CDR3 is TGTGCCAGCAGTTTTACCAGCCGAGAGCAGTTCTTC. Amino acid sequence: CASSFTSREQFF. The full variable domain, in which reference TRBV28 and TRBJ2-1 provide the parts outside the CDR3, is DVKVTQSSRYLVKRTGEKVFLECVQDMDHENMFWYRQDPGLGLRLIYFSYDVKMKEKGDIPEGYSVSREKKERFSLILESASTNQTSMYLCASSFTSREQFFGPGTRLTVL.

CDR3 amino acids: CASSLDRNTLLHF. CDR3 in DNA: TGTGCCAGCAGCTTAGACAGAAATACCCTTCTCCACTTT. The V and J genes are TRBV11-2 and TRBJ1-6, with D uncertain. The germline gives CDR1 SGHAT, CDR2 FQNNGV. Trimming stripped 0 bases from V and 16 bases from J, with 13 bases between. This CDR3 is built from 13 residues.

CDR3 nucleotides: TGTGCCAGCAGTCGAAACTTGGACAGAGATGAAAAACTGTTTTTT. It codes for CASSRNLDRDEKLFF. The gene calls are TRBV6-5 and TRBJ1-4, with D possibly TRBD1 on 6 matching bases. The V gene lost 5 bases and the J gene lost 6 bases, with 16 bases spanning the gap. This CDR3 has 15 amino acids. Germline loops: CDR1 MNHEY, CDR2 SVGAGI.

Notes on this clone: Other nucleotide sequences in the sample specify the same CDR3. V gene TRBV18 combines with J gene TRBJ1-1, with D possibly TRBD1 on 5 matching bases. Germline V gene data show CDR1 as KGHSH and CDR2 as LQKENI. V lost 1 base to trimming and J lost 3 bases, with 6 bases between them. CDR3 length equals 13 residues. CDR3 sequence: CASSPRGDTEAFF. CDR3 bases: TGTGCCAGCTCACCACGAGGGGACACTGAAGCTTTCTTT.

The J gene is TRBJ1-1, the V gene TRBV6-5; D perhaps matches TRBD1 (5 bases). Trimming took 5 bases from V and 5 from J, leaving 18 bases between them. The CDR3 runs 15 residues. CDR1 MNHEY and CDR2 SVGAGI come from the germline V gene. CDR3 in amino acids: CASSPQGRKGTEAFF. CDR3 DNA sequence: TGTGCCAGCAGTCCTCAGGGAAGAAAAGGGACTGAAGCTTTCTTT.

This chain uses TRBV5-4 with TRBJ1-4, with D possibly TRBD1 on 5 matching bases. Trimming stripped 4 bases from V and 5 bases from J, with 18 bases between. This CDR3 is 16 amino acids long. CDR1 SGHNT and CDR2 YYREEE come from the germline V gene (reference sequence). The CDR3 spells CASSPGTRIKNEKLFF. The DNA for the CDR3 is TGTGCCAGCAGCCCGGGGACGAGAATTAAAAATGAAAAACTGTTTTTT. Complete variable domain (other parts from reference TRBV5-4 and TRBJ1-4): ETGVTQSPTHLIKTRGQQVTLRCSSQSGHNTVSWYQQALGQGPQFIFQYYREEENGRGNFPPRFSGLQFPNYSSELNVNALELDDSALYLCASSPGTRIKNEKLFFGSGTQLSVL.

This chain uses TRBV15 with TRBJ2-7; D is tentatively TRBD1 or TRBD2 (5 bases each). The CDR3 contains 15 residues. Germline V gene lookup returns CDR1 LNHNV and CDR2 YYDKDF (reference sequence). V gave up 1 base and J gave up 3 bases, with 13 bases separating them. CDR3 bases: TGTGCCACCAGCAGAGGGGGGACCCCTTACTACGAGCAGTACTTC. This translates into CATSRGGTPYYEQYF. Based on the CDR3 plus reference TRBV15 and TRBJ2-7, the full variable domain is DAMVIQNPRYQVTQFGKPVTLSCSQTLNHNVMYWYQQKSSQAPKLLFHYYDKDFNNEADTPDNFQSRRPNTSFCFLDIRSPGLGDTAMYLCATSRGGTPYYEQYFGPGTRLTVT.

The chain employs TRBV7-9 and TRBJ2-3; unclear D gene. V was cut by 7 bases and J by 2 bases, with 7 bases left in between. The CDR3 is 12 residues long. The V gene's germline CDR1 is SEHNR and CDR2 FQNEAQ (reference sequence). The CDR3 sequence is CASNGDTDTQYF. The CDR3 nucleotides are TGTGCCAGCAATGGGGACACAGATACGCAGTATTTT.

In this sample, this clone turned up once. This chain links TRBV5-1 with TRBJ2-1; TRBD2 matches at 10 bases. This CDR3 has 20 amino acids. The V gene's germline CDR1 is SGHRS and CDR2 YFSETQ. The V segment lost 3 bases and the J segment 2 bases; nucleotides outside the gene matches: 17. This CDR3 is CASSSTPGLAPNTAYNEQFF. As DNA, the CDR3 is TGCGCCAGCAGCTCCACACCGGGACTAGCGCCGAATACCGCCTACAATGAGCAGTTCTTC.

The chain recombines TRBV2 with TRBJ2-7; possible D gene TRBD1, 5 bases. V was trimmed by 7 bases and J by 2 bases, leaving 15 bases between them. Germline V gene lookup returns CDR1 SNHLY and CDR2 FYNNEI. The CDR3 has 14 residues. The CDR3 bases are TGTGCCAGCAAATCAGGGTCCCGGCCCTACGAGCAGTACTTC. Its translation: CASKSGSRPYEQYF.

With regard to this clone: The same CDR3 can be traced to other DNA sequences in this sample. J is TRBJ1-5 and V is TRBV6-5, with 7 bases matching TRBD1. Trimming took 0 bases from V and 4 from J; bases not matched to a gene: 0. This CDR3 has 14 amino acids. From germline, CDR1 is MNHEY and CDR2 SVGAGI. CDR3 in amino acids: CASSYSQGNQPQHF. The CDR3 DNA follows: TGTGCCAGCAGTTACTCACAGGGGAATCAGCCCCAGCATTTT.

The genes are TRBV13 and TRBJ2-2; possibly TRBD1 for D (5 bases). V lost 3 bases and J lost 2, with 13 bases in between. This CDR3 region has 16 residues. Germline loops: CDR1 PRHDT, CDR2 FYEKMQ (reference sequence). In DNA form, the CDR3 reads TGTGCCAGCAGCTTGACGACAGTTTTTAACACCGGGGAGCTGTTTTTT. It encodes CASSLTTVFNTGELFF.

The chain uses TRBV5-1 and TRBJ1-1; no clear D gene. Germline V gene lookup returns CDR1 SGHRS and CDR2 YFSETQ. The length of the CDR3 is 14 residues. The V end was cut by 4 bases, the J end by 4 bases, with 14 bases between. The CDR3 sequence: CASSKQTSFTEAFF. The CDR3 DNA follows: TGCGCCAGCAGCAAACAAACATCATTCACTGAAGCTTTCTTT.

This chain links TRBV5-1 with TRBJ1-2, with D unclear. The V gene lost 1 base and the J gene lost 6 bases, with 13 bases spanning the gap. The CDR3 runs to 14 residues. CDR1 and CDR2 (germline): SGHRS, YFSETQ. CDR3 sequence: CASSLTPHGDGYTF. CDR3 bases: TGCGCCAGCAGCTTGACCCCCCACGGGGATGGCTACACCTTC.

The gene calls are TRBV6-5 and TRBJ2-7; unclear D gene. The germline gives CDR1 MNHEY, CDR2 SVGAGI. V was cut by 6 bases and J by 2 bases, with 14 bases left in between. The CDR3 spans 14 residues. The CDR3 spells CASRDSTDAYEQYF. The CDR3, as DNA: TGTGCCAGCAGAGACTCGACGGACGCCTACGAGCAGTACTTC.